The 32 T cell receptor beta chains below come from one sample, sequenced in a study of low-dose radiotherapy and immunotherapy resistance in tumors. Alpha and beta chains were covered, as first-strand cDNA relied on TRAV- and TRBV-specific primers. The authors ran about 18 PCR cycles to amplify TCRs with a constant-region primer and V-primer adapter. MiXCR, applied by TCRdb to the reads, yields one record per CDR3 protein. The sample consists of about 82,000 distinct CDR3 sequences, approximately 19% of them appearing once. The time point here: before trial treatment. The source material was PBMCs, sampled before treatment. The receptor set was obtained from a male donor with prostate cancer.

This clonotype was seen only a few times. The rearrangement links TRBV19 to TRBJ1-2; D possibly corresponds to TRBD1 (6 bases). Trimming left V 4 bases short and J 4 bases short, with 19 bases between. CDR3 length: 16 amino acids. Germline loops: CDR1 LNHDA, CDR2 SQIVND (reference sequence). The CDR3 DNA is TGTGCCAGTAGTACGGAAATCAGGGGTTTGTCCTATGGCTACACCTTC. Residues: CASSTEIRGLSYGYTF.

This sequence joins TRBV28 and TRBJ2-2; TRBD1 is a possible D gene (6 bases). Germline CDR1 MDHEN, CDR2 SYDVKM. This CDR3 is 13 amino acids long. V lost 6 bases and J 6 bases, leaving 11 bases between the germline ends. The CDR3 nucleotides are TGTGCCAGCAGGAAACAGGGCGCCGGGGAGCTGTTTTTT. This gives the protein CASRKQGAGELFF.

This clonotype was seen ten or more times. Written as DNA, the CDR3 is TGCAGTGCTCCCAGACAGGGTAGCCCCACGGTCCAGCCCCAGCATTTT. Translation gives CSAPRQGSPTVQPQHF. The chain employs TRBV20-1 and TRBJ1-5; 7 bases align to TRBD1. V trimming: 5 bases; J trimming: 7 bases; junction bases outside the gene matches: 17. Germline CDR1 DFQATT, CDR2 SNEGSKA (reference sequence). The CDR3 length is 16 residues.

Ten or more counts support this clonotype. The chain combines TRBV10-3 with TRBJ1-6; D gene uncertain. The CDR3 consists of 14 residues. Germline CDR1 ENHRY, CDR2 SYGVKD. V lost 4 bases and J 11 bases, leaving 15 bases between the germline ends. The DNA for the CDR3 is TGTGCCATCAGTGGAATAGGCAGCCAGCCACCCCTCCACTTT. Translating it yields CAISGIGSQPPLHF.

This clonotype was seen ten or more times. This chain uses TRBV7-6 with TRBJ1-5; 11 nucleotides agree with TRBD1. This CDR3 contains 15 residues. Per germline, CDR1 SGHVS and CDR2 FNYEAQ. Trimming removed 7 bases from V and 6 bases from J; junction bases left unmatched: 8. CDR3 protein: CASTQGQGGGQPQHF. The CDR3 DNA reads as TGTGCCAGCACCCAGGGACAGGGGGGAGGTCAGCCCCAGCATTTT.

This clonotype was seen repeatedly, ten times or more. The chain recombines TRBV20-1 with TRBJ2-7, with 8 positions matching TRBD2. Trimming cost V 1 base and J 5 bases; bases outside gene matches: 7. Germline CDR1 is DFQATT and CDR2 is SNEGSKA (reference sequence). The CDR3 is 14 residues long. CDR3 sequence reads: CSARGPAGAHEQYF. CDR3 nucleotide sequence: TGCAGTGCTAGAGGCCCAGCGGGGGCCCACGAGCAGTACTTC.

This clonotype was recorded at least ten times. V and J are TRBV5-1 and TRBJ2-7, with TRBD2 matching 8 bases. CDR3 length equals 13 residues. Trimming cost V 4 bases and J 2 bases; bases outside gene matches: 2. Germline CDR1 SGHRS, CDR2 YFSETQ. The CDR3 loop reads CASSGGLAYEQYF. CDR3 nucleotides: TGCGCCAGCAGCGGGGGACTAGCCTACGAGCAGTACTTC.

This clonotype was observed many times. The V call is TRBV19, the J call TRBJ1-6, with TRBD1 matching 9 bases. Unmatched junction bases numbered 9, after V lost 5 bases and J lost 7 bases. CDR1 and CDR2 (germline): LNHDA, SQIVND (reference sequence). The CDR3 is 16 residues long. CDR3 bases: TGTGCCAGTAGTCCACCCGGGACAGGGACGAATTCACCCCTCCACTTT. Protein: CASSPPGTGTNSPLHF.

This clonotype was observed many times. The chain combines TRBV10-1 with TRBJ2-1; TRBD2 matches at 11 bases. The CDR3 length is 14 residues. The J segment lost 8 bases and the V segment lost 6 bases, leaving 6 bases of the junction unmatched. The V gene's germline CDR1 is WNHNN and CDR2 SYGVQD (reference sequence). The CDR3 region has the DNA TGCGCCAGCAGCCCGGGACTAGCGGACGATGAGCAGTTCTTC. As protein: CASSPGLADDEQFF.

This clonotype was seen ten or more times. This chain uses TRBV5-1 with TRBJ2-5, with 10 bases lining up with TRBD2. Losses at the gene ends were 4 bases for V and 5 bases for J; bases not matched to a gene: 14. The CDR3 has 17 amino acids. Germline CDR1 is SGHRS and CDR2 is YFSETQ. CDR3 protein: CASSVGASGGFRETQYF. DNA for the CDR3: TGCGCCAGCAGCGTTGGGGCTAGCGGGGGTTTCCGGGAGACCCAGTACTTC.

Notes on this clonotype: With a far larger clone one base away, a read error is the likely cause. Because it lacks the conserved phenylalanine or tryptophan at the end, this CDR3 is likely a read error. The DNA is omitted, as the CDR3 cannot be located on it reliably, and the CDR3 follows TCRdb's listing. The chain is built from TRBV6-8 and TRBJ2-7; whether TRBD1, the table's D call, matches the DNA was not checked. Germline V gives CDR1 MNHGY, CDR2 SAAAGT. The CDR3 region is 12 residues in length, termini included. The CDR3: CASRPTDRVEYY.

Note on this clonotype: The likely explanation is a read error, given a far larger clone one base away. The chain has TRBV5-3 and TRBJ2-1, with 8 bases aligning to TRBD2. TRBV5-3 falls under the ORF class, with uncertain function. Trimming at V came to 3 bases and at J to 8 bases, leaving 10 bases not matched to a gene. The CDR3 spans 15 residues. Here the CDR3 DNA reads TGTGCCAGAAGCTCTGGGGGGACTAGAGGCTATGAGCAGTTCTTC. As protein: CARSSGGTRGYEQFF.

Ten or more counts support this clonotype. V gene TRBV7-6 combines with J gene TRBJ2-1; 9 bases are a match to TRBD2. V was clipped by 4 bases and J by 4 bases; unmatched bases: 11. Germline CDR1 SGHVS, CDR2 FNYEAQ. This CDR3 is built from 17 residues. The CDR3 is CASSSPVRAGGYNEQFF. Here the CDR3 DNA reads TGTGCCAGCAGCTCCCCCGTCCGAGCGGGAGGTTACAATGAGCAGTTCTTC.

This chain uses TRBV15 with TRBJ2-1; 11 bases map to TRBD2. The CDR3 totals 15 residues. With V trimmed by 3 bases and J by 6 bases, 4 bases remained unmatched. Germline CDR1 is LNHNV and CDR2 is YYDKDF (reference sequence). Written as DNA, the CDR3 is TGTGCCACCAGCAGGACTAGCGGGATAGGCAATGAGCAGTTCTTC. Amino acid sequence: CATSRTSGIGNEQFF.

This clonotype appeared many times. The V and J genes are TRBV6-6 and TRBJ2-7; 9 bases match TRBD2. Germline V lookup: CDR1 MNHNY, CDR2 SVGAGI (reference sequence). The CDR3 spans 14 residues. Losses at the gene ends were 7 bases for V and 3 bases for J; bases not matched to a gene: 7. The CDR3 DNA reads TGTGCCAGCAAAAAGACTAGCGGAGACTACGAGCAGTACTTC. It encodes CASKKTSGDYEQYF.

This clonotype was recorded at least ten times. The chain uses TRBV11-1 and TRBJ2-7, with 8 positions matching TRBD1. CDR3 length: 18 residues. V lost 3 bases, J lost 1 base, and 14 bases stayed unmatched. The germline V gene encodes CDR1 SGHAT and CDR2 FQDESV (reference sequence). The CDR3 nucleotides read TGTGCCAGCAGCTTTCAGGGGGCTCTCTCCCCTAGTTCCTACGAGCAGTACTTC. Translation gives CASSFQGALSPSSYEQYF.

In its sample, this clonotype was seen many times. As DNA, the CDR3 is TGTGCCAGCAGCGCGGGGACTAGCGGGAGTAGTGAGACCCAGTACTTC. It yields the protein CASSAGTSGSSETQYF. The chain has TRBV9 and TRBJ2-5; TRBD2 matches at 14 bases. Germline V gene sequence: CDR1 SGDLS, CDR2 YYNGEE. V shed 3 bases, J shed 5 bases, and the junction held 6 bases outside the gene matches. This CDR3 spans 16 amino acids.

This clonotype was detected many times. The CDR3: CASSRGGGRMASAFF. The CDR3 DNA reads as TGTGCCAGCAGTCGAGGGGGTGGGCGGATGGCTTCAGCTTTCTTT. The V and J genes are TRBV28 and TRBJ1-1; maybe TRBD1 (6 bases). Looked up from germline, CDR1 is MDHEN and CDR2 is SYDVKM. The germline V and J ends were trimmed by 5 bases and 10 bases, with 23 bases remaining between them. This CDR3 is built from 15 residues.

The table lists this clonotype with many counts. The V gene is TRBV6-2 or TRBV6-3, the J gene TRBJ1-1, with D perhaps TRBD1 (6 bases). V shed 6 bases and J shed 1 base, with 15 bases lying between them. Germline V CDR1 and CDR2: MNHEY, SVGEGT. This CDR3 has 15 residues. CDR3 loop: CASREPGQKNTEAFF. The CDR3 bases are TGTGCCAGCAGAGAGCCGGGACAAAAGAACACTGAAGCTTTCTTT.

This clonotype was detected many times. This CDR3 is CASSRQGYYNSPLHF. CDR3 sequence (DNA): TGCGCCAGCAGCAGACAGGGGTACTATAATTCACCCCTCCACTTT. The J gene is TRBJ1-6, the V gene TRBV5-1, with TRBD1 matching 8 bases. Germline CDR1 is SGHRS and CDR2 is YFSETQ. Trimming cost V 4 bases and J 3 bases; bases outside gene matches: 3. The CDR3 is made up of 15 amino acids. Supplemented by reference TRBV5-1 and TRBJ1-6, the full variable domain reads KAGVTQTPRYLIKTRGQQVTLSCSPISGHRSVSWYQQTPGQGLQFLFEYFSETQRNKGNFPGRFSGRQFSNSRSEMNVSTLELGDSALYLCASSRQGYYNSPLHFGNGTRLTVT.

The table lists this clonotype with many counts. The V gene is TRBV20-1, the J gene TRBJ2-5; 7 nucleotides match TRBD2. The CDR3 runs to 16 residues. CDR1 is DFQATT and CDR2 is SNEGSKA in the germline V gene (reference sequence). The J segment lost 1 base and the V segment lost 0 bases, leaving 8 bases of the junction unmatched. DNA of the CDR3: TGCAGTGCTAGAGAGGGAAGCCGGGGGGTCCAAGAGACCCAGTACTTC. Translation: CSAREGSRGVQETQYF.

In regard to this clonotype: This likely stems from a read error, as it lies one base from a far larger clone. The chain uses TRBV28 and TRBJ2-5; D remains ambiguous. This CDR3 region has 13 residues. Germline values: CDR1 MDHEN, CDR2 SYDVKM. V gave up 3 bases and J gave up 1 base, with 6 bases separating them. For the CDR3, the DNA is TGTGCCAGCAGTTTCAGGACCCAAGAGACCCAGTACTTC. Protein sequence: CASSFRTQETQYF.

In this sample, this clonotype turned up a few times. The chain employs TRBV20-1 and TRBJ2-7, with D perhaps TRBD1 or TRBD2 (5 bases each). The CDR3 has 15 residues. Per the germline V gene, CDR1 is DFQATT and CDR2 is SNEGSKA (reference sequence). V lost 4 bases and J lost 5, with 21 bases in between. The CDR3 DNA is TGCAGTGCTAATCCTGGGGCTAGCCCGTCTAACGAGCAGTACTTC. It yields the protein CSANPGASPSNEQYF.

In this sample, this clonotype turned up many times. This chain links TRBV7-2 with TRBJ1-6; a weak D match, TRBD1 (5 bases). With 0 bases removed from V and 0 bases from J, the gap between germline ends came to 15 bases. This CDR3 has 19 residues. Germline values: CDR1 SGHTA, CDR2 FQGNSA. CDR3 protein: CASSLALAQGRSYNSPLHF. Here the CDR3 DNA reads TGTGCCAGCAGCTTAGCGCTCGCGCAGGGACGCTCCTATAATTCACCCCTCCACTTT.

This clonotype showed up many times. V gene TRBV30 combines with J gene TRBJ2-1; D gene unclear. This CDR3 spans 14 amino acids. V was cut by 2 bases and J by 9 bases, with 17 bases left in between. CDR1 and CDR2 from the germline V gene are GTSNPN and SVGIG (reference sequence). In DNA form, the CDR3 reads TGTGCCTGGAGTCATCCTGACCGACTTACTGAGCAGTTCTTC. This encodes CAWSHPDRLTEQFF. The entire variable domain, with the rest obtained from reference TRBV30 and TRBJ2-1, is as follows: SQTIHQWPATLVQPVGSPLSLECTVEGTSNPNLYWYRQAAGRGLQLLFYSVGIGQISSEVPQNLSASRPQDRQFILSSKKLLLSDSGFYLCAWSHPDRLTEQFFGPGTRLTVL.

With regard to this clonotype: A much larger clone is a single base away; this may be a read error. The CDR3 does not end in the conserved phenylalanine or tryptophan, so this is likely a read error. The rearrangement joins TRBV7-6 to TRBJ2-7; possible D gene TRBD1, 5 bases. The V end lost 2 bases, the J end lost 6 bases, and 8 bases lay between the germline ends. This CDR3 comprises 12 residues. Germline V gene data show CDR1 as SGHVS and CDR2 as FNYEAQ. The CDR3 nucleotides read TGTGCCAGCAGCTTACTCGACAGCGAGCAGTACCTC. Its translation: CASSLLDSEQYL.

Of note for this clonotype: A read error may account for a junction end that differs from germline. The chain uses TRBV6-8 and TRBJ2-2, with 7 bases lining up with TRBD2. This CDR3 region has 16 residues. Germline CDR1 is MNHGY and CDR2 is SAAAGT. CDR3 nucleotide sequence: TGTGCCAGCAGTAACGGGGGGTATCGGGACCCCGGGGAGCAGTTTTTT. Translation: CASSNGGYRDPGEQFF.

Ten or more counts support this clonotype. The CDR3 sequence is CATSVEGGSNQPQHF. The CDR3 bases are TGTGCCACCAGTGTCGAGGGCGGAAGCAATCAGCCCCAGCATTTT. The genes are TRBV24-1 and TRBJ1-5; D gene uncertain. The V and J ends lost 5 bases and 1 base respectively, with 11 bases between them. Germline CDR1 is KGHDR and CDR2 is SFDVKD. This CDR3 comprises 15 residues.

This clonotype was picked up many times. V gene TRBV5-6 combines with J gene TRBJ2-5; D is uncertain. V lost 4 bases, J lost 5 bases, and 6 bases lay in between. Germline V lookup: CDR1 SGHDT, CDR2 YYEEEE. This CDR3 is built from 11 residues. The CDR3 DNA reads TGTGCCAGCAGCGACGTGGAGACCCAGTACTTC. This encodes CASSDVETQYF. Using reference TRBV5-6 and TRBJ2-5 for the parts outside the CDR3, the full variable domain is DAGVTQSPTHLIKTRGQQVTLRCSPKSGHDTVSWYQQALGQGPQFIFQYYEEEERQRGNFPDRFSGHQFPNYSSELNVNALLLGDSALYLCASSDVETQYFGPGTRLLVL.

This clonotype was counted many times. This chain uses TRBV7-9 with TRBJ2-7; 7 bases align to TRBD1. With V trimmed by 7 bases and J by 2 bases, 8 bases remained unmatched. There are 14 residues in the CDR3. Germline assignment: CDR1 SEHNR and CDR2 FQNEAQ (reference sequence). DNA of the CDR3: TGTGCCAGCACCAAAAAGGGGGCTCCCTACGAGCAGTACTTC. It is translated as CASTKKGAPYEQYF.

This clonotype was seen repeatedly, ten times or more. The chain carries TRBV5-1 and TRBJ2-3, with 8 positions matching TRBD2. The CDR3 totals 20 residues. The germline V gene has CDR1 SGHRS and CDR2 YFSETQ. Germline trimming cut 4 bases from V and 1 base from J; bases unmatched to any gene: 20. For the CDR3, the DNA is TGCGCCAGCAGCACCGGCCGAGGGGCGGGAGGCCCAGTTGGCACAGATACGCAGTATTTT. Translation gives CASSTGRGAGGPVGTDTQYF.

V usage is TRBV20-1 and J usage is TRBJ2-5; D is tentatively TRBD1 or TRBD2 (5 bases each). This CDR3 is built from 13 residues. CDR1 DFQATT and CDR2 SNEGSKA come from the germline V gene (reference sequence). V lost 3 bases, J lost 4 bases, and 12 bases lay in between. The CDR3 loop reads CSARGLAGETQYF. The CDR3 region has the DNA TGCAGTGCTAGGGGGCTAGCCGGAGAGACCCAGTACTTC.